Sequencing of this T cell receptor beta chain was carried out in a study of blood T cell repertoires in COVID-19. Study summary: Acute and convalescent COVID-19 specimens originated in the United States, Italy and Spain.

V lost 5 bases and J lost 0, with 5 bases in between. CDR3 length equals 13 residues. Source study methods: Counts of nucleated cells, estimated from reference gene primer amplification, were obtained. Only in-frame clones appear in the TCRdb table, and some are missing; sequencing was by immunoSEQ multiplex PCR. That table is the source of V, J and clone size, and D and trimming were worked out from the DNA. Here the sample spans around 340,000 clones, about four fifths being singletons. The material sequenced was peripheral blood. The chain has TRBV12-3 or TRBV12-4 and TRBJ1-5; the D gene is possibly TRBD1 (5 bases). This sequence originates from a man aged 30 to 45 with active or convalescent COVID-19. The chain's CDR3 is CASSDSSNQPQHF. The CDR3 DNA reads as TGTGCCAGCAGTGACAGTAGCAATCAGCCCCAGCATTTT.